These 21 T cell receptor beta chains were all obtained from the same sample, sequenced in a study of shared clonotypes between healthy human individuals. Generated by immunoSEQ multiplex PCR, the TCRdb table keeps only in-frame clones and is missing some. The sample contains some 1,400,000 clones, over 95% of which appear only once. The sample taken for sequencing was naive CD4+ T cells sorted from blood. As to subset: CD45RA+ positively selected. Every receptor here comes from a man aged 30-40 years in good health.

V and J are TRBV28 and TRBJ1-5; D uncertain. Trimming shortened V by 6 bases and J by 7 bases, and 16 bases separated the two germline ends. The CDR3 is made up of 14 amino acids. Germline V gene lookup returns CDR1 MDHEN and CDR2 SYDVKM. The DNA for the CDR3 is TGTGCCAGCAGATCCTCACTAGAGACCCAGCCCCAGCATTTT. Protein sequence: CASRSSLETQPQHF.

The V gene is TRBV6-5, the J gene TRBJ2-7; D assignment may be TRBD1 or TRBD2 (5 bases each). The CDR3 length is 12 residues. Trimming stripped 8 bases from V and 2 bases from J, with 10 bases between. Germline CDR1 MNHEY, CDR2 SVGAGI. The CDR3 region has the DNA TGTGCCAGCCGGGACCCAACCTACGAGCAGTACTTC. This gives the protein CASRDPTYEQYF.

This chain uses TRBV7-8 with TRBJ2-2; 7 bases map to TRBD1. V lost 6 bases, J lost 0 bases, and 10 bases stayed unmatched. Germline V gene data show CDR1 as SGHVS and CDR2 as FQNEAQ. The CDR3 loop spans 17 amino acids. The CDR3: CASRTAGTAANTGELFF. The CDR3 bases are TGTGCCAGCAGAACCGCCGGGACAGCCGCGAACACCGGGGAGCTGTTTTTT.

This clone has a single count. The V gene is TRBV7-9, the J gene TRBJ2-5, with 10 bases identical to TRBD2. With V trimmed by 4 bases and J by 5 bases, 7 bases remained unmatched. The CDR3 has 15 amino acids. Germline V gives CDR1 SEHNR, CDR2 FQNEAQ (reference sequence). CDR3 sequence: CASSSVAGGRETQYF. The CDR3 DNA reads as TGTGCCAGCAGCTCCGTAGCGGGAGGAAGGGAGACCCAGTACTTC.

The chain joins TRBV19 to TRBJ2-3; tentatively, D is TRBD2 (6 bases). The CDR3 has 17 residues. Trimming took off 6 bases at V and 0 bases at J, with 19 bases between the two ends. The germline gives CDR1 LNHDA, CDR2 SQIVND (reference sequence). The CDR3 DNA sequence: TGTGCCAGTAGGTATCGGCCTGGGGGGAGTAGCACAGATACGCAGTATTTT. Its translation is CASRYRPGGSSTDTQYF.

Written as DNA, the CDR3 is TGTGCCAGCAGCCCGGGACAAGGGGGGTGGGAGACCCAGTACTTC. Protein product: CASSPGQGGWETQYF. This rearrangement joins TRBV5-8 to TRBJ2-5, with D possibly being TRBD1 or TRBD2 (6 bases each). The CDR3 length is 15 residues. The germline V gene encodes CDR1 SGHTS and CDR2 YDEGEE. The ends were cut back, 4 bases at V and 5 bases at J, with 18 bases in the middle.

V and J are TRBV7-6 and TRBJ2-5; TRBD1 matches at 11 bases. CDR1 and CDR2 (germline): SGHVS, FNYEAQ. The J segment lost 4 bases and the V segment lost 5 bases, leaving 6 bases of the junction unmatched. The CDR3 has 15 residues. CDR3 nucleotides: TGTGCCAGCAGCCTAAGGACAGGGGGCGGAGAGACCCAGTACTTC. It specifies CASSLRTGGGETQYF.

The count of this clone is one. V and J are TRBV5-1 and TRBJ1-4; possibly TRBD1 for D (5 bases). Trimming cost V 2 bases and J 0 bases, with 14 bases left between them. There are 17 residues in the CDR3. Germline V gives CDR1 SGHRS, CDR2 YFSETQ. CDR3 in amino acids: CASSFSGLDATNEKLFF. CDR3 in DNA: TGCGCCAGCAGCTTCTCAGGGCTGGACGCAACTAATGAAAAACTGTTTTTT.

This chain joins TRBV10-1 and TRBJ2-7; 9 positions match TRBD2. Per germline, CDR1 WNHNN and CDR2 SYGVQD (reference sequence). CDR3 length: 16 residues. Trimming at V came to 3 bases and at J to 2 bases, leaving 8 bases not matched to a gene. CDR3 nucleotides: TGCGCCAGCAGTGAAGGTAGCGGGAGACGGACCTACGAGCAGTACTTC. Translated, it gives CASSEGSGRRTYEQYF.

This sequence joins TRBV6-5 and TRBJ2-3; 9 bases fit TRBD2. Germline V gene data show CDR1 as MNHEY and CDR2 as SVGAGI. The CDR3 spans 15 residues. The junction had 4 bases not matched to a gene; V was cut back by 0 bases and J by 6 bases. The CDR3 DNA follows: TGTGCCAGCAGTTACTCAGGGACTAGCTACGATACGCAGTATTTT. It translates to CASSYSGTSYDTQYF.

Remarks on this clone: Other nucleotide sequences from this sample produce the same CDR3. This chain links TRBV28 with TRBJ1-5, with a possible D match to TRBD1 (5 bases). This CDR3 is built from 12 residues. Looked up from germline, CDR1 is MDHEN and CDR2 is SYDVKM. CDR3 amino acids: CASRDSNQPQHF. As DNA, the CDR3 is TGTGCTTCCAGGGATAGCAATCAGCCCCAGCATTTT.

This rearrangement joins TRBV4-3 to TRBJ1-5; D is unclear. V lost 0 bases to trimming and J lost 2 bases, with 8 bases between them. The CDR3 contains 15 residues. The germline V gene encodes CDR1 LGHNA and CDR2 YSLEER. The CDR3 spells CASSQDFGGNQPQHF. Here the CDR3 DNA reads TGCGCCAGCAGCCAAGATTTTGGTGGCAATCAGCCCCAGCATTTT.

V is TRBV5-1 and J is TRBJ2-1, with 7 positions matching TRBD1. The ends lost 4 bases at V and 4 bases at J; junction bases unmatched: 8. The CDR3 contains 15 residues. The germline V gene encodes CDR1 SGHRS and CDR2 YFSETQ. This chain's CDR3 is CASSLSGQEYNEQFF. In DNA, the CDR3 is TGCGCCAGCAGCCTAAGCGGACAGGAATACAATGAGCAGTTCTTC. Complete variable domain (other parts from reference TRBV5-1 and TRBJ2-1): KAGVTQTPRYLIKTRGQQVTLSCSPISGHRSVSWYQQTPGQGLQFLFEYFSETQRNKGNFPGRFSGRQFSNSRSEMNVSTLELGDSALYLCASSLSGQEYNEQFFGPGTRLTVL.

The rearrangement links TRBV2 to TRBJ2-7; 12 bases map to TRBD1. The J segment lost 4 bases and the V segment lost 1 base, leaving 11 bases of the junction unmatched. CDR3 size: 18 residues. The germline gives CDR1 SNHLY, CDR2 FYNNEI. The CDR3: CASSEVGTGGADVYEQYF. The CDR3 nucleotides are TGTGCCAGCAGTGAAGTTGGGACAGGGGGCGCCGATGTTTACGAGCAGTACTTC. The whole variable domain, filled in from reference TRBV2 and TRBJ2-7, reads EPEVTQTPSHQVTQMGQEVILRCVPISNHLYFYWYRQILGQKVEFLVSFYNNEISEKSEIFDDQFSVERPDGSNFTLKIRSTKLEDSAMYFCASSEVGTGGADVYEQYFGPGTRLTVT.

The CDR3, as DNA: TGTGCCAGCAGTTACTCCTCGGGACAGGGAAGTTCACCCCTCCACTTT. It encodes CASSYSSGQGSSPLHF. V and J are TRBV6-5 and TRBJ1-6; 9 bases match TRBD1. Per germline, CDR1 MNHEY and CDR2 SVGAGI. CDR3 length equals 16 residues. Losses at the gene ends were 0 bases for V and 9 bases for J; bases not matched to a gene: 6.

The rearrangement joins TRBV10-2 to TRBJ2-1, with TRBD2 identical over 10 bases. The length of the CDR3 is 15 residues. V lost 4 bases, J lost 7 bases, and 7 bases stayed unmatched. CDR1 and CDR2 from the germline V gene are WSHSY and SAAADI. The CDR3 sequence: CASSVIAGGGNEQFF. The DNA for the CDR3 is TGCGCCAGCAGTGTAATAGCGGGAGGTGGGAATGAGCAGTTCTTC.

This clone has just one count. V is TRBV2 and J is TRBJ1-5; tentative D call: TRBD1 (5 bases). Deletions cut 4 bases from V and 3 bases from J, with 10 bases between. CDR1 SNHLY and CDR2 FYNNEI come from the germline V gene. This CDR3 comprises 14 residues. CDR3 sequence: CASSGGTVNQPQHF. The DNA of the CDR3 is TGTGCCAGCAGTGGGGGGACGGTCAATCAGCCCCAGCATTTT.

In its sample, this clone was seen once. The V and J genes are TRBV7-2 and TRBJ2-5; weak D call: TRBD1 (5 bases). With 4 bases removed from V and 5 bases from J, the gap between germline ends came to 11 bases. Germline CDR1 is SGHTA and CDR2 is FQGNSA. The CDR3 is made up of 13 amino acids. The CDR3 DNA reads TGTGCCAGCAGCTATCAGGGTGGTGAGACCCAGTACTTC. This encodes CASSYQGGETQYF. Supplemented by reference TRBV7-2 and TRBJ2-5, the full variable domain reads GAGVSQSPSNKVTEKGKDVELRCDPISGHTALYWYRQSLGQGLEFLIYFQGNSAPDKSGLPSDRFSAERTGGSVSTLTIQRTQQEDSAVYLCASSYQGGETQYFGPGTRLLVL.

As DNA, the CDR3 is TGTGCCAGCAGCTGGCAGGGGCGCGGCTATGGCTACACCTTC. Amino acid sequence: CASSWQGRGYGYTF. J is TRBJ1-2 and V is TRBV5-6; maybe TRBD1 (6 bases). V was pared by 3 bases and J by 4 bases, with 13 bases between. CDR3 length: 14 residues. Germline loops: CDR1 SGHDT, CDR2 YYEEEE.

Written as DNA, the CDR3 is TGTGCCAGCAGCCAGTTGCCGGGACATACGATCTACAATGAGCAGTTCTTC. This codes for CASSQLPGHTIYNEQFF. The J gene is TRBJ2-1, the V gene TRBV28; maybe TRBD1 (6 bases). There are 17 residues in the CDR3. V shed 6 bases and J shed 3 bases, with 21 bases lying between them. Germline values: CDR1 MDHEN, CDR2 SYDVKM.

Regarding this clone: The sample holds other DNA sequences that translate to the same CDR3. This sequence joins TRBV19 and TRBJ2-1; 11 bases fit TRBD2. The trim removed 5 bases at V and 6 bases at J, leaving 6 bases unmatched. Germline V gene data show CDR1 as LNHDA and CDR2 as SQIVND (reference sequence). This CDR3 contains 15 residues. The chain's CDR3 is CASSVTSGRSNEQFF. For the CDR3, the DNA is TGTGCCAGTAGTGTAACTAGCGGGAGATCCAATGAGCAGTTCTTC.